The rows below give T cell receptor beta chains drawn from one sample of a study of cytomegalovirus exposure and HLA in healthy donors. The data were produced by immunoSEQ multiplex PCR, yet TCRdb's version contains in-frame clones alone and is incomplete. The repertoire holds 210,000 or so clones, with roughly four fifths as singletons. Sample: PBMCs. The receptors derive from a girl aged 2 to 10 in good health and CMV-seronegative. CDR3s include the opening cysteine and the closing phenylalanine or tryptophan. Each record gives: V gene, CDR3 protein.

TRBV7-9 | CASSSTGGNLIEQYF
TRBV7-8 | CASLLGRALYNEQFF
TRBV12-5 | CASGLASSYEQYF
TRBV19 | CASSQGRTGNTIYF
TRBV7-8 | CASSLVPPASGRAFAGYEQYF
TRBV27 | CASSHGQSYEQYF
TRBV25-1 | CASSPTGTGSGYYGYTF
TRBV7-8 | CASSRRDRESKNYGYTF
TRBV7-9 | CASSLVPGLAEPGGEQYF
TRBV7-2 | CASSYSSYNEQFF
TRBV7-8 | CASSVTDRDYGYTF
TRBV7-2 | CASSLAGGPYSNQPQHF
TRBV5-6 | CASSFPGLSQSNTEAFF
TRBV11-3 | CASSFRGPGGEVAYTF
TRBV10-3 | CAISGAGQPQHF
TRBV5-1 | CASSLDRGYQQYF
TRBV13 | CASSLGMNTEAFF
TRBV5-4 | CASSSYNRADAEAFF
TRBV7-2 | CASSPTGLKETQYF
TRBV5-1 | CASTLQRGSENEQFF
TRBV5-1 | CASSPGQPMNTEAFF
TRBV2 | CASSELAGGTYNEQFF
TRBV6-5 | CASSPHPKVAGELFF
TRBV6-6 | CASTVQGMNTEAFF
TRBV27 | CASSPDRGFGYTF
TRBV6-4 | CASGLGGTDTQYF
TRBV7-8 | CASSLRDRASYNEQFF
TRBV19 | CASSIEGAGQPQHF
TRBV9 | CASSVGASGQETQYF
TRBV11-1 | CASRGTRMDEQYF
TRBV7-2 | CATWDRYYEQYF
TRBV7-9 | CASSLTRGETQYF
TRBV7-9 | CASSLANTGADTQYF
TRBV30 | CAWSDSYYGYTF
TRBV5-1 | CASSLVGTGTEAFF
TRBV6-1 | CASSEIAGGPRNEQFF